The clone carrying this T cell receptor beta chain showed up many times. The target antigen is unknown. A J-beta primer mix and a sample-barcoded 5' primer were used in a second PCR of roughly 6 to 12 cycles. TCRdb itself ran the 5' RACE reads through MiXCR, one entry per CDR3 protein. The sample holds around 690,000 distinct CDR3 sequences, 58% seen once. Germline V lookup: CDR1 KGHDR, CDR2 SFDVKD. V was shortened by 7 bases and J by 4 bases, with 15 bases between the two germline ends. CDR3 length: 14 amino acids. This record belongs to a study of blood T cells in healthy people across ages. For the study at large: Per two T cells, template switching captured roughly one barcoded beta molecule. Findings of the study overall: Diversity was higher, and naive CD4+ cells more numerous, in long-lived donors than in aged donors. Strong correlation linked observed beta diversity and percent naive T cells.

The chain has TRBV24-1 and TRBJ1-1, with a tentative D call TRBD1 (5 bases). The TCR comes from a man between 60 and 70 years old in good health. Sequencing input: blood. CDR3 in DNA: TGTGCCACCAGATCTGGGGGTCAAGGCACTGAAGCTTTCTTT. It is translated as CATRSGGQGTEAFF.